What follows describes a single T cell receptor (beta chain). This clone has just a few counts. This clone's antigen is unknown. Per-base qualities were not stored, and no clone one base away is much larger. The data are from a study of control samples from healthy donors and cancer patients (TCRdb year 2020). Preparation of the library involved the immunoSEQ multiplex PCR assay. Drawn from immuneACCESS, this table holds only the in-frame rearrangements with V and J called that TCRdb kept. Clones are partly lost; checked studies trace under half to an unresolved V gene and leave the rest unexplained. The sample table lists approximately 14,000 clones, about 80% of them with a count of one. Together, the top ten hold roughly a sixth of the sample. Based on the germline V gene, the CDR1 and CDR2 sequences are SNHLY and FYNNEI. The V and J ends are trimmed by 8 bases and 8 bases, leaving 10 bases between them. Including the terminal cysteine and phenylalanine, the CDR3 comprises 10 residues. The only DNA kept is the CDR3, 30 bases in frame from the first base.

The sequence was collected from a female donor with lung cancer. The V and J genes are TRBV2 and TRBJ2-7, and perhaps TRBD2 as D gene, on 6 matching bases. Sequencing input: formalin-fixed, paraffin-embedded tissue. The CDR3 protein: CASGEVQQYF. The DNA sequence is given as TGTGCCAGCGGGGAGGTACAGCAGTACTTC.